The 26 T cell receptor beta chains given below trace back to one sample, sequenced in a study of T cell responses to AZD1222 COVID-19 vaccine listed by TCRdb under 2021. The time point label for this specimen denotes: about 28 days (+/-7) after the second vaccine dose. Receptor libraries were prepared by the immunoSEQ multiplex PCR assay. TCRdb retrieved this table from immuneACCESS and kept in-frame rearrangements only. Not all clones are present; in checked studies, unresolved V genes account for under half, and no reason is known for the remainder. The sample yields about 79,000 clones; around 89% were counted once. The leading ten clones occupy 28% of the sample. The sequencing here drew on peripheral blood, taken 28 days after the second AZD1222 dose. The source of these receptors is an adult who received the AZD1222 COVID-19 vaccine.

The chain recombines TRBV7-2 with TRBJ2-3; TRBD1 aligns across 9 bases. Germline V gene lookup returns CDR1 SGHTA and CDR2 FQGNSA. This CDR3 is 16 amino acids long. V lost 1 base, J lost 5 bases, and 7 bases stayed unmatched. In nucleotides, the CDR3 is TGTGCCAGCAGCTTAGGACCGGGACAGGGTCAAGATACGCAGTATTTT. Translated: CASSLGPGQGQDTQYF.

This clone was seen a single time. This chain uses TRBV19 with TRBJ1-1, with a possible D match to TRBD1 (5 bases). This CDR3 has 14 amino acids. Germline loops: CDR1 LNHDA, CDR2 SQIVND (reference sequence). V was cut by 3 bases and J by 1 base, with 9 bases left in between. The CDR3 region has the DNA TGTGCCAGTAGTATTGGGACGGCGAACACTGAAGCTTTCTTT. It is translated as CASSIGTANTEAFF.

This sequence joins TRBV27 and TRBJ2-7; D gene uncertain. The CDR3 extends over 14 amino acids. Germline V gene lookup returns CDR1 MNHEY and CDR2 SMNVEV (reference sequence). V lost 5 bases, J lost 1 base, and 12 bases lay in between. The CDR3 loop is CASSELPVSYEQYF. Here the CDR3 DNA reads TGTGCCAGCAGTGAGCTGCCCGTATCCTACGAGCAGTACTTC.

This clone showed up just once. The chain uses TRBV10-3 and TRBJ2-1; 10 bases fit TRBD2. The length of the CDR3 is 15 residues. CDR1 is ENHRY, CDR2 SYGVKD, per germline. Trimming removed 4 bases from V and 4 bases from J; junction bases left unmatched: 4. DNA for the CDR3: TGTGCCATCAGTGGGTCTAGCGGGGGTTACAATGAGCAGTTCTTC. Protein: CAISGSSGGYNEQFF.

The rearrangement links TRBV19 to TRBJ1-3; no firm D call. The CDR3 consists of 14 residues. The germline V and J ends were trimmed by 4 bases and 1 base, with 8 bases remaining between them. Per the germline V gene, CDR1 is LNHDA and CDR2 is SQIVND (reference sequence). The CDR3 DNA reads TGTGCCAGTAGTAGCGCCGTTTCTGGAAACACCATATATTTT. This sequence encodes CASSSAVSGNTIYF.

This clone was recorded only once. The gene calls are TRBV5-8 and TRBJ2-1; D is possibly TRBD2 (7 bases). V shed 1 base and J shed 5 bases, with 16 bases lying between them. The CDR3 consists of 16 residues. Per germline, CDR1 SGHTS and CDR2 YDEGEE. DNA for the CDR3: TGTGCCAGCAGCTTGAGGGGGGGGAGGGTCCACAATGAGCAGTTCTTC. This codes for CASSLRGGRVHNEQFF. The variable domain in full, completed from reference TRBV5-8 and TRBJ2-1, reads EAGVTQSPTHLIKTRGQQATLRCSPISGHTSVYWYQQALGLGLQFLLWYDEGEERNRGNFPPRFSGRQFPNYSSELNVNALELEDSALYLCASSLRGGRVHNEQFFGPGTRLTVL.

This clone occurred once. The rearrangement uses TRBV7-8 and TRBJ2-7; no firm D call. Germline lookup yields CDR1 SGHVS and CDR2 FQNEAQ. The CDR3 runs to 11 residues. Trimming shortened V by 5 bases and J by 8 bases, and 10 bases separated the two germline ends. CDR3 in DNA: TGTGCCAGCAGCCCAGATACCCAGCAGTACTTC. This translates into CASSPDTQQYF.

CDR3 sequence (DNA): TGTGCCAGCAGCTTAGGGGCGGGAGGCTACAATGAGCAGTTCTTC. Translating gives CASSLGAGGYNEQFF. This rearrangement joins TRBV11-3 to TRBJ2-1, with 8 bases identical to TRBD2. CDR1 is SGHNT, CDR2 YENEEA, per germline. The CDR3 is 15 residues long. Losses at the gene ends were 1 base for V and 3 bases for J; bases not matched to a gene: 2. The full variable domain, completed using reference TRBV11-3 and TRBJ2-1, is EAGVVQSPRYKIIEKKQPVAFWCNPISGHNTLYWYLQNLGQGPELLIRYENEEAVDDSQLPKDRFSAERLKGVDSTLKIQPAELGDSAVYLCASSLGAGGYNEQFFGPGTRLTVL.

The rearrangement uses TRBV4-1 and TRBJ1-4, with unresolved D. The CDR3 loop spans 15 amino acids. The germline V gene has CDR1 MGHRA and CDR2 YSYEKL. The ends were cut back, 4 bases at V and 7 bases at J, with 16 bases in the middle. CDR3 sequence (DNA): TGCGCCAGCAGCCGCTTTCCATGGAGAGGTGAAAAACTGTTTTTT. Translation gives CASSRFPWRGEKLFF.

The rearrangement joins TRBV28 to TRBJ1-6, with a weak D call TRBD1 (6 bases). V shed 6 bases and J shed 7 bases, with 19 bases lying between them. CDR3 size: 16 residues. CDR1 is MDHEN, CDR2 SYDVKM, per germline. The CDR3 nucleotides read TGTGCCAGCAGACCCGGCTTGGCAGGGGAGAATTCACCCCTCCACTTT. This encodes CASRPGLAGENSPLHF.

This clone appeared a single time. CDR3 protein: CASSGTPGQGWTPLHF. The CDR3 region has the DNA TGTGCCAGCAGTGGAACCCCGGGACAGGGATGGACACCCCTCCACTTT. The V call is TRBV6-1, the J call TRBJ1-6; 9 nucleotides match TRBD1. The V gene end was trimmed by 4 bases and the J gene end by 11 bases; junction bases not matched to a gene: 12. Per the germline V gene, CDR1 is MNHNS and CDR2 is SASEGT. There are 16 residues in the CDR3.

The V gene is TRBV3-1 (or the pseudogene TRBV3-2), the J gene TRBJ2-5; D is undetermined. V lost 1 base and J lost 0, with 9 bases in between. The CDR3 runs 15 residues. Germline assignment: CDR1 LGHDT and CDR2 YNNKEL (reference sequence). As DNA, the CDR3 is TGTGCCAGCAGCCAAGTTAATTGGTACCAAGAGACCCAGTACTTC. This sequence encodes CASSQVNWYQETQYF.

The CDR3 sequence is CASSPRTSGDSYEQYF. CDR3 DNA sequence: TGTGCCAGCAGCCCGCGGACTAGCGGGGACTCCTACGAGCAGTACTTC. The chain joins TRBV9 to TRBJ2-7; 12 bases are a match to TRBD2. V shed 4 bases and J 0 bases; nucleotides not matched to a gene: 5. The CDR3 is 16 amino acids. The germline gives CDR1 SGDLS, CDR2 YYNGEE.

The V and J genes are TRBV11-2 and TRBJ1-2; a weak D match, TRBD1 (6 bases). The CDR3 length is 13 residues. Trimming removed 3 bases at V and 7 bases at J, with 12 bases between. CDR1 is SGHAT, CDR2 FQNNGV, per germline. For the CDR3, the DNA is TGTGCCAGCAGCTTGGACAGAGGTTTTGGCTACACCTTC. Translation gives CASSLDRGFGYTF.

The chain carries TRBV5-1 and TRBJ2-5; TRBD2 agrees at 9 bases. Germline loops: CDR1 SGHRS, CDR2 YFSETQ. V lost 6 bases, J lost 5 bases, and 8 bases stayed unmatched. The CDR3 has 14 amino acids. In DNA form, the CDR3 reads TGCGCCAGCAACCCGGGACTAGCACGGGAGACCCAGTACTTC. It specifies CASNPGLARETQYF.

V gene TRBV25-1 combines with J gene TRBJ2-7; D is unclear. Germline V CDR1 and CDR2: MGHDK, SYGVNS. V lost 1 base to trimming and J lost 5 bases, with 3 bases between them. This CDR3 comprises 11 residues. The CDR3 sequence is CASSEWHEQYF. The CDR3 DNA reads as TGTGCCAGCAGTGAATGGCACGAGCAGTACTTC.

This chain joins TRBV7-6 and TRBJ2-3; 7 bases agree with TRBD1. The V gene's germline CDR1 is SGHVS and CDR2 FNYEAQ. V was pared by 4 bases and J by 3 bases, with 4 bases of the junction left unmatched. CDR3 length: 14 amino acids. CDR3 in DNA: TGTGCCAGCAGCTCCGGGACAGAGACAGATACGCAGTATTTT. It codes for CASSSGTETDTQYF.

The CDR3 coding sequence is TGTGCCAGTAAGTACGGCAGGGAGGCCACTGAAGCTTTCTTT. Its translation is CASKYGREATEAFF. The V and J genes are TRBV19 and TRBJ1-1; D is perhaps TRBD1 (5 bases). The germline V and J ends were trimmed by 7 bases and 4 bases, with 16 bases remaining between them. The V gene's germline CDR1 is LNHDA and CDR2 SQIVND (reference sequence). The CDR3 is 14 residues long.

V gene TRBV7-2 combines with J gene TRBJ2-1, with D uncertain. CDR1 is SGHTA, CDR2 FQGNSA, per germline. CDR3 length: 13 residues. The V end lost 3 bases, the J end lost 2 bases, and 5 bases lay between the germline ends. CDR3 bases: TGTGCCAGCAGCTTGAGGCCCTACAATGAGCAGTTCTTC. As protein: CASSLRPYNEQFF.

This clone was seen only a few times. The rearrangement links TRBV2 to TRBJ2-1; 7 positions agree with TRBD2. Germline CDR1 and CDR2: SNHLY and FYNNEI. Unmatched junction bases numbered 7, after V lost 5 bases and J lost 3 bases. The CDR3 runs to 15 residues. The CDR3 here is CASSKLAELYNEQFF. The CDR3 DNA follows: TGTGCCAGCAGTAAGCTAGCGGAGCTCTACAATGAGCAGTTCTTC.

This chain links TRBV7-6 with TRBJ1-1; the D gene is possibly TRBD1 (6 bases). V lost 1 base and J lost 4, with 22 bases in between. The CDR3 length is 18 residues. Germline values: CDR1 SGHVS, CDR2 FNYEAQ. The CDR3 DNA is TGTGCCAGCAGCTTAGAAATAACAGGGACGACAACCGGCACTGAAGCTTTCTTT. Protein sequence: CASSLEITGTTTGTEAFF.

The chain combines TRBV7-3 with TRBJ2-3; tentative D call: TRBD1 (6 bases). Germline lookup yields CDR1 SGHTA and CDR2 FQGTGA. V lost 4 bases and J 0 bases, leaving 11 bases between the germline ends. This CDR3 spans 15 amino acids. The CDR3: CASSYNRASTDTQYF. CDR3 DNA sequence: TGTGCCAGCAGCTATAACAGGGCTAGCACAGATACGCAGTATTTT.

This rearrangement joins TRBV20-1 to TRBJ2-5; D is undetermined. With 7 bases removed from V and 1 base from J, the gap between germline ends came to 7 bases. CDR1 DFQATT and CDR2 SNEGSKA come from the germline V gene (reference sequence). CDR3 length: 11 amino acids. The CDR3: CSVVPQETQYF. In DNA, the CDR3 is TGCAGTGTTGTACCCCAAGAGACCCAGTACTTC.

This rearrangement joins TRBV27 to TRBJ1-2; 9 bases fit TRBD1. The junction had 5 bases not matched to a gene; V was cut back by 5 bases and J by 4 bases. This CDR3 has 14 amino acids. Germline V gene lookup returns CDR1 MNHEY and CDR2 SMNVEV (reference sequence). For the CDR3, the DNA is TGTGCCAGCAGTACAGGGGGCTTGGGCTATGGCTACACCTTC. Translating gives CASSTGGLGYGYTF.

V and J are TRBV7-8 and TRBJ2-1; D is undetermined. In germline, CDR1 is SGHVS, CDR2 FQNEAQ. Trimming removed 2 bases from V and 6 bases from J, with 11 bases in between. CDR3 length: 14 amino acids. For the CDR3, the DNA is TGTGCCAGCAGCTTAAACTTTAGACGCAATGAGCAGTTCTTC. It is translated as CASSLNFRRNEQFF.

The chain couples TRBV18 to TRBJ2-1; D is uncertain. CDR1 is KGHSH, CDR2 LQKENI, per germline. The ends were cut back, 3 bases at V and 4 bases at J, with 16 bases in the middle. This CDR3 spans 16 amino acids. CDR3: CASSPPTSSNYNEQFF. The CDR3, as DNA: TGTGCCAGCTCACCTCCCACGTCGTCGAATTACAATGAGCAGTTCTTC.